This T cell receptor (beta chain) was retrieved from a study of glioma-infiltrating T cells after dendritic cell vaccination. Study context: Monocyte-derived dendritic cells, cultured seven days with IL-4 and GM-CSF, were pulsed with autologous tumor lysate. Patients received three intradermal dendritic cell vaccine injections at biweekly intervals.

The CDR3 has 17 residues. Germline CDR1 reads LGHNA; CDR2 reads YSLEER. Trimming pared 0 bases from V and 4 bases from J, leaving 16 bases between. TCRB CDR3 was amplified from 2 ug genomic DNA or less. Assay used: immunoSEQ multiplex PCR; TCRdb lists only in-frame clones, some missing. The profile shows about 50,000 clones, around 91% of them singletons. Time point specified: after dendritic cell vaccination, including at tumor progression/relapse. This chain connects TRBV4-3 to TRBJ2-1; D is possibly TRBD2 (5 bases). The TCR was taken from a human donor with glioblastoma. Specimen: blood, collected after dendritic cell vaccination. Written as DNA, the CDR3 is TGCGCCAGCAGCCAAGATTTGCTGAGCGGATGGTACAATGAGCAGTTCTTC. This codes for CASSQDLLSGWYNEQFF.